The sequence of this T cell receptor beta chain was determined in a study of OX40 agonist ivuxolimab in advanced cancers. The wider study: Patients received ivuxolimab, an agonistic anti-OX40 (CD134) antibody. The dose-escalation cohort had hepatocellular carcinoma, melanoma, renal cell or head and neck cancer.

Assay: immunoSEQ multiplex PCR; the TCRdb copy retains only in-frame clones and omits some. The table lists 65,000 to 85,000 clones, roughly 90% of them singletons. For this clone: Its antigen is currently unknown. This same CDR3 is encoded by further DNA sequences in the sample.

With 2 bases removed from V and 5 bases from J, the gap between germline ends came to 3 bases. Germline V gives CDR1 MNHEY, CDR2 SMNVEV (reference sequence). This CDR3 region has 11 residues. Findings and caveats of the study: In general, CD8+ T cells held more expanded clones than CD4+ did, on average.

This material consisted of CD4+ or CD8+ T cells sorted from blood, taken in a trial of the OX40 agonist ivuxolimab. The sequence was collected from an adult with an advanced solid tumor such as melanoma, head and neck, liver or kidney cancer. The rearrangement links TRBV27 to TRBJ1-1; D is ambiguous. This CDR3 is CASSLGTEAFF. CDR3 nucleotide sequence: TGTGCCAGCAGTTTAGGTACTGAAGCTTTCTTT.